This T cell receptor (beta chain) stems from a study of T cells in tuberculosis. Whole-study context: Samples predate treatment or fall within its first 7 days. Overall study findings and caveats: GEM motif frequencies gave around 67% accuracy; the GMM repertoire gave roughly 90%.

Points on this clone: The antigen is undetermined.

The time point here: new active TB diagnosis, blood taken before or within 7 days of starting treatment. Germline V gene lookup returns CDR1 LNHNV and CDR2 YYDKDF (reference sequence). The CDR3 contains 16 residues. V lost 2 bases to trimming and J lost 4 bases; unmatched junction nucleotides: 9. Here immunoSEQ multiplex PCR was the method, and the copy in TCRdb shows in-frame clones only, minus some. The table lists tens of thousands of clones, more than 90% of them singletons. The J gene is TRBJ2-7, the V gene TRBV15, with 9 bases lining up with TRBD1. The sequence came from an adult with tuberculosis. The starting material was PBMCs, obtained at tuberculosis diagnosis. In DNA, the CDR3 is TGTGCCACCAGCAGACGGGGACAGGGCGTACTATACGAGCAGTACTTC. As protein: CATSRRGQGVLYEQYF.